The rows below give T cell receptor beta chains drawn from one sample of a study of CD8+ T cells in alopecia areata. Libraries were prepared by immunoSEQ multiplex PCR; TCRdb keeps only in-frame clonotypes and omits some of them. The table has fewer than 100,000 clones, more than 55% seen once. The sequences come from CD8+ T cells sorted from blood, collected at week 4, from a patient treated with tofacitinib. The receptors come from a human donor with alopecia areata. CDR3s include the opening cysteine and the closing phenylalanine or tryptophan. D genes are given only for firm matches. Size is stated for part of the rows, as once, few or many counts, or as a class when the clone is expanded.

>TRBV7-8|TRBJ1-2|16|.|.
TGTGCCAGCAGCTTACGCTCGGGAATAGCTAACTATGGCTACACCTTC
CASSLRSGIANYGYTF
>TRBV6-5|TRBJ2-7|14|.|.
TGTGCCAGCAGTCAACTTGACAGGTCCTACGAGCAGTACTTC
CASSQLDRSYEQYF
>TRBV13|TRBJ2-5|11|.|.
TGTGCCTGCACGCCTGGGCCGACCCAGTACTTC
CACTPGPTQYF
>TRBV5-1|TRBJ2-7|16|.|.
TGCGCCAGCAGCTTGGTTCCGTTCCCGCTACTCTACGAGCAGTACTTC
CASSLVPFPLLYEQYF
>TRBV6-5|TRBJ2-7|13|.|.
TGTGCCAGCAGTTACGGCCTCTCCAGCGAGCAGTACTTC
CASSYGLSSEQYF
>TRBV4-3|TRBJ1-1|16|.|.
TGCGCCAGCAGCCAAGATGGCGGAGGGCTGGGCACTGAAGCTTTCTTT
CASSQDGGGLGTEAFF
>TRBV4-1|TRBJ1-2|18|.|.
TGCGCCAGCAGCCAAGATGAAGGGCCCGGGGGCCTGAGTGCGGGCTACACCTTC
CASSQDEGPGGLSAGYTF
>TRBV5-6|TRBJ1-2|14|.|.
TGTGCCAGCAGCCCGGGATTACCAAACTATGGCTACACCTTC
CASSPGLPNYGYTF
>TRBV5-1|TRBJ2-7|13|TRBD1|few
TGCGCCAGCTCGGGACAGGGTCGCGACGAGCAGTACTTC
CASSGQGRDEQYF
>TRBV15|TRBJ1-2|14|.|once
TGTGCCACCAGCAGAGAGTACAGGTTCTATGGCTACACCTTC
CATSREYRFYGYTF
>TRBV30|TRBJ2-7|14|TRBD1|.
TGTGCCTGGACCCCCGGGACAGGGCTCGACGAGCAGTACTTC
CAWTPGTGLDEQYF
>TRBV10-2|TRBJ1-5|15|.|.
TGCGCCAGCAGTGAGTCTCGGGATAGCAATCAGCCCCAGCATTTT
CASSESRDSNQPQHF
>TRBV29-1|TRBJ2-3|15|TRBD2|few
TGCAGCGTTGAAGGACTAGCGGGTCATACAGATACGCAGTATTTT
CSVEGLAGHTDTQYF
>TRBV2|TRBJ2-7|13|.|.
TGTGCCATTCTCGAAAAAAGGTCCTACGAGCAGTACTTC
CAILEKRSYEQYF
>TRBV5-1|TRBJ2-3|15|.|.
TGCGCCAGCAGCACGGACCTCAAAGAGCCAGATACGCAGTATTTT
CASSTDLKEPDTQYF
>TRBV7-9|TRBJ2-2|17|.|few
TGTGCCAGCAGCTTAGCCGGGGGACAGATGGGCACCGGGGAGCTGTTTTTT
CASSLAGGQMGTGELFF
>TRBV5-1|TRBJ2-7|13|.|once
TGCGCCAGCAGCTTGGCCGCCCTCTACGAGCAGTACTTC
CASSLAALYEQYF
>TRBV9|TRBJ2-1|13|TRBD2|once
TGTGCCAGCAGCGTAGGGACTAGCAATGAGCAGTTCTTC
CASSVGTSNEQFF
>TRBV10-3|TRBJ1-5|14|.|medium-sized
TGTGCCAGCGGGAGCGGGCCTTCAGAACAGCCCCAGCATTTT
CASGSGPSEQPQHF
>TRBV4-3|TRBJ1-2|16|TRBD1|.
TGCGCCAGCAGCCAAGCTCCGGGAGGGGGCAACTATGGCTACACCTTC
CASSQAPGGGNYGYTF
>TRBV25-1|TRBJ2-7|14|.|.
TGTGCCAGCAGTGAATTGGGGAGTCTGTACGAGCAGTACTTC
CASSELGSLYEQYF
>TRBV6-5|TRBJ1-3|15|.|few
TGTGCCAGCAGTTGGAAGTCAGGCTCTGGAAACACCATATATTTT
CASSWKSGSGNTIYF
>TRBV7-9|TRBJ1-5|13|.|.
TGTGCCAGCAGCTTAGACAGAAATCAGCCCCAGCATTTT
CASSLDRNQPQHF
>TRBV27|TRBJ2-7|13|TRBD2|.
TGTGCCAGCAGTTTATCTTCCGGACTAGGGCAGTACTTC
CASSLSSGLGQYF
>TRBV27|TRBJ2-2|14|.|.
TGTGCCAGCAAGACGGGAACGAACACCGGGGAGCTGTTTTTT
CASKTGTNTGELFF
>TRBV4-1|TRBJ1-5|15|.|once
TGCGCCAGCAGCCAAGTAATGCAGGGCCCTCAGCCCCAGCATTTT
CASSQVMQGPQPQHF
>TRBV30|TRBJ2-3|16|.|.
TGTGCCTGGAGTGTAGGGGCAGGGGACTTCACAGATACGCAGTATTTT
CAWSVGAGDFTDTQYF
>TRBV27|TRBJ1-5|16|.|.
TGTGCCAGCAGTTTAATAGGGCCTCAGAGCAATCAGCCCCAGCATTTT
CASSLIGPQSNQPQHF
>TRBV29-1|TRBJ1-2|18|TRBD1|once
TGCAGCGTTGAAGACCCCACCATCGGGACAGGGAATACGGATGGCTACACCTTC
CSVEDPTIGTGNTDGYTF
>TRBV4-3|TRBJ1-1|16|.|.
TGCGCCAGCAGCCAAGGACCAGGGGCCTTGAACACTGAAGCTTTCTTT
CASSQGPGALNTEAFF
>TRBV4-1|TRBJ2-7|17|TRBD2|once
TGCGCCAGCAGCCAAGTCGGGCTCACGGGAGGCTCCTACGAGCAGTACTTC
CASSQVGLTGGSYEQYF
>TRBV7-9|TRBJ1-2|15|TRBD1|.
TGTGCCAGCAGCCTACCCGGGACAGGCTTTGACGGCTACACCTTC
CASSLPGTGFDGYTF
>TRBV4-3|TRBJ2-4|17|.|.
TGCGCCAGCAGCCAAGATCGGTTCAATGAGGGTACAAACATTCAGTACTTC
CASSQDRFNEGTNIQYF
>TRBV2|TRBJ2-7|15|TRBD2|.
TGTGCCAGCAGTGAGGAACTAGCGGATTGGTACGAGCAGTACTTC
CASSEELADWYEQYF
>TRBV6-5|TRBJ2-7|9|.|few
TGTGCCAGCAGTTACGAGCAGTACTTC
CASSYEQYF
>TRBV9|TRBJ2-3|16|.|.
TGTGCCAGCAGCGTAGAGATAGCTCGGGGCACAGATACGCAGTATTTT
CASSVEIARGTDTQYF
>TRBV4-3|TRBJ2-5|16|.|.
TGCGCCAGCAGCCAAGGGCTCCGGGGCGCGGGGGAGACCCAGTACTTC
CASSQGLRGAGETQYF
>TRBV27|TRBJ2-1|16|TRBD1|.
TGTGCCAGCAGTTTAGGGGTCCAGGGGGCCTACAATGAGCAGTTCTTC
CASSLGVQGAYNEQFF
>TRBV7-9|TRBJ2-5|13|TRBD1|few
TGTGCCAGCAGCCCAGGGGGCCAAGAGACCCAGTACTTC
CASSPGGQETQYF
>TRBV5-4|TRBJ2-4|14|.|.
TGTGCCAGCAGCCAAAGCGGAGGGGTAGACATTCAGTACTTC
CASSQSGGVDIQYF
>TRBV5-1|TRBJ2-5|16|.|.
TGCGCCAGCAGCCCTATCTCAACAGGTGTACAAGAGACCCAGTACTTC
CASSPISTGVQETQYF
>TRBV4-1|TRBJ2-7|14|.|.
TGCGCCAGCAGCCAAGAGGTAGCCGCCTACGAGCAGTACTTC
CASSQEVAAYEQYF
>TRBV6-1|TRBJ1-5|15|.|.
TGTGCCAGCAGTGAAGCTCGGGGGCCCGGACAGCCCCAGCATTTT
CASSEARGPGQPQHF
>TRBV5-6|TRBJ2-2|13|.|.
TGTGCCAGCAGCTTGACTAGCTTCGGGGAGCTGTTTTTT
CASSLTSFGELFF
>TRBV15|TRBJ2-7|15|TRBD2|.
TGTGCCACCAGCAGAGATCCTAGCGGCTCCTACGAGCAGTACTTC
CATSRDPSGSYEQYF
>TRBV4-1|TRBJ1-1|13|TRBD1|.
TGCGCCAGCGGACACACAGGGGCCACTGAAGCTTTCTTT
CASGHTGATEAFF
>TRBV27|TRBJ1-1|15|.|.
TGTGCCAGCTGTACAGGGCTCGAACACTTTGCTGAAGCTTTCTTT
CASCTGLEHFAEAFF
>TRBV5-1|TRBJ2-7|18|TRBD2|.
TGCGCCAGCAGCACCCCGCCCCAGCGGGAGGAATTCGTAAACGAGCAGTACTTC
CASSTPPQREEFVNEQYF
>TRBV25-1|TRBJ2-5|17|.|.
TGTGCCAGCAGTGAATATCCCCTCGCAGGCAGAGAGGAGACCCAGTACTTC
CASSEYPLAGREETQYF
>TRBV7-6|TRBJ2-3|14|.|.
TGTGCCAGCAGCCTGGACTGGGGAGCAGATACGCAGTATTTT
CASSLDWGADTQYF
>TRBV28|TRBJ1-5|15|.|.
TGTGCCAGCAGTGAAGGGACATCGGGCAATCAGCCCCAGCATTTT
CASSEGTSGNQPQHF
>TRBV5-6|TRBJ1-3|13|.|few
TGTGCCAGCAGCCCATGGGCCGGAAACACCATATATTTT
CASSPWAGNTIYF
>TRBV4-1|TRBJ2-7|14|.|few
TGCGCCAGCAGCCCGTCTAACACAGCCTACGAGCAGTACTTC
CASSPSNTAYEQYF
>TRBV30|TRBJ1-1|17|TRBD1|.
TGTGCCTGGAGTGTAGGAGGGACAGTCTACATGAACACTGAAGCTTTCTTT
CAWSVGGTVYMNTEAFF
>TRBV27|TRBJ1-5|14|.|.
TGTGCCAGCAGTGAATTCCCTGGCAATCAGCCCCAGCATTTT
CASSEFPGNQPQHF
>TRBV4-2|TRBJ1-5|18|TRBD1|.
TGTGCCAGCAGCCAAGAACCTGTCGGACAGGGAGGGAATCAGCCCCAGCATTTT
CASSQEPVGQGGNQPQHF